This T cell receptor (beta chain) was captured by sequencing in a study of cytomegalovirus exposure and HLA in healthy donors. The PCR ran on 60 Vbeta and 13 Jbeta primers. Profiling relied on immunoSEQ multiplex PCR, and the TCRdb table lists in-frame clones only, not all of them. This table holds fewer than 150,000 clones, approximately 83% found once. The CDR3 sequence is 13 residues long. The germline V gene has CDR1 MNHEY and CDR2 SVGAGI. The ends were cut back, 6 bases at V and 5 bases at J, with 10 bases in the middle. The table lists this clone with a few counts. Its antigen remains unidentified. Points from the study as a whole: Reportedly, a later analysis found an Asian-associated ancestry cluster had fewer N-insertions than the approximately 670-donor mean. With further analysis later on, most CMV-associated TCR beta chains appeared HLA-restricted. TCR beta V segments were, for the most part, productive about 87% or about 30% of the time in an earlier analysis.

This TCR was recovered from a woman younger than 30 in good health and CMV-seronegative. The J gene is TRBJ2-2, the V gene TRBV6-5; weak D call: TRBD1 (6 bases). The source material was PBMCs. The CDR3 loop is CASSHGQTGELFF. CDR3 DNA: TGTGCCAGCAGCCATGGACAGACCGGGGAGCTGTTTTTT.